The present T cell receptor (beta chain) was sequenced within a study of blood T cell repertoires in COVID-19. Germline V lookup: CDR1 MNHEY, CDR2 SVGAGI. V shed 6 bases and J shed 10 bases, with 12 bases lying between them. The CDR3 is 11 amino acids. Original handling: Reference gene primer amplification gave estimated nucleated cell counts. TCRdb's copy holds only in-frame clones and misses some; the assay was immunoSEQ multiplex PCR. Clone size and the V and J calls come from that table; the DNA yielded D and trimming. The sample has just over 150,000 clones, about four fifths seen once; the top ten hold 0.5% to 0.65%.

The source material was peripheral blood. The TCR sequence derives from a man aged 60 to 75 with acute or convalescent COVID-19. The chain joins TRBV6-5 to TRBJ1-1; D is perhaps TRBD1 (6 bases). The CDR3 sequence is CASRRQVRAFF. CDR3 DNA: TGTGCCAGCAGGCGACAGGTTAGAGCTTTCTTT.